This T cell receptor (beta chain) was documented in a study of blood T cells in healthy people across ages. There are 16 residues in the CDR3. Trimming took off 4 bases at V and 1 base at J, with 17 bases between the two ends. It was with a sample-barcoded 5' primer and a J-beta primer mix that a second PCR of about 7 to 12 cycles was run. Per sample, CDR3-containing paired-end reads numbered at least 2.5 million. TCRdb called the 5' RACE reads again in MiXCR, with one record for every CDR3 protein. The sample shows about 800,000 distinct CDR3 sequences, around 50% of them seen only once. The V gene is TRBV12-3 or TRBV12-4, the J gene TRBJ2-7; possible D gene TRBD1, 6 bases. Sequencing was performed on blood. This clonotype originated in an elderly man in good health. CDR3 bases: TGTGCCAGCAGTTCCCGCTGGGGGCGCGGATCCTACGAGCAGTACTTC. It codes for CASSSRWGRGSYEQYF.